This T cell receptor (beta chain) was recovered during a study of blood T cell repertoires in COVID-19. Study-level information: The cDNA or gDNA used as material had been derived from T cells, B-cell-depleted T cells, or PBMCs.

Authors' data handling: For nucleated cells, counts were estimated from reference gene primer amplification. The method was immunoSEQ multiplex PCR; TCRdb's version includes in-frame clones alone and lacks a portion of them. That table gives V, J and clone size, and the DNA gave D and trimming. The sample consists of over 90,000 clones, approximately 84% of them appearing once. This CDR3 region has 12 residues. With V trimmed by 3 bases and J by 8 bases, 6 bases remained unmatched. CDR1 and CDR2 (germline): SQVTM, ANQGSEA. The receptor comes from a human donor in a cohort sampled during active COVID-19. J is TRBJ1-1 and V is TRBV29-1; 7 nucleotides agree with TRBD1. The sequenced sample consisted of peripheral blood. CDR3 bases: TGCAGCGTTGAGGGACAGAGCCCCGAAGCTTTCTTT. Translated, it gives CSVEGQSPEAFF.